This T cell receptor beta chain was sequenced during a study of T-cell memory formation after mild COVID-19. A single record per CDR3 protein comes from TCRdb applying MiXCR to the 5' RACE reads. Among 300,000 to 400,000 distinct CDR3 sequences listed, about an eighth were seen once. Note on this clonotype: Its specificity is not known.

Study conclusions and caveats: Whereas later expanders leaned CD4+, clones contracting day 15 to 85 showed a balanced CD4/CD8 makeup.

Per the germline V gene, CDR1 is KGHSH and CDR2 is LQKENI. The CDR3 length is 15 residues. Trimming removed 3 bases from V and 6 bases from J, with 18 bases in between. Specimen: PBMCs or a T cell subset sorted from them (not recorded which). V and J are TRBV18 and TRBJ2-7; D not certain. This clonotype was sampled from a man younger than 30 who had mild COVID-19 (a few samples of this study predate the infection). Cell type and time point are not known. DNA of the CDR3: TGTGCCAGCTCACCCCCCATGTCGGTCCTGGGCGAGCAGTACGTC. It encodes CASSPPMSVLGEQYV.